Below, 12 T cell receptor beta chains from the same sample are listed, as sequenced in a study of T cell changes during pregnancy in multiple sclerosis. TCRdb keeps only in-frame clones here, not all; method: immunoSEQ multiplex PCR. The table has 20,000 to 25,000 clones, just under 85% seen once. Source: CD8+ T cells from peripheral blood mononuclear cells, taken in the first trimester of pregnancy. These receptors originate from a female donor in good health, enrolled as a control in a pregnancy study.

V gene TRBV7-9 combines with J gene TRBJ2-7; 8 nucleotides agree with TRBD2. V dropped 5 bases and J dropped 2; count of bases not matched to a gene: 11. The CDR3 contains 16 residues. The germline CDR1 and CDR2 sequences are SEHNR and FQNEAQ (reference sequence). This chain's CDR3 is CASSITSGTRAYEQYF. The CDR3 DNA follows: TGTGCCAGCAGCATTACTAGCGGCACCCGGGCCTACGAGCAGTACTTC.

V gene TRBV4-2 combines with J gene TRBJ2-4; weak D call: TRBD2 (6 bases). CDR3 length: 16 amino acids. With 4 bases removed from V and 1 base from J, the gap between germline ends came to 14 bases. Germline V gives CDR1 LGHNA, CDR2 YNFKEQ. The CDR3 spells CASSPTGGGAKNIQYF. Here the CDR3 DNA reads TGTGCCAGCAGCCCTACGGGTGGGGGGGCCAAAAACATTCAGTACTTC.

The chain is built from TRBV7-2 and TRBJ2-5, with D tentatively TRBD1 (6 bases). Germline CDR1 and CDR2: SGHTA and FQGNSA. V was pared by 5 bases and J by 2 bases, with 24 bases between. The CDR3 loop spans 18 amino acids. The CDR3 region has the DNA TGTGCCAGCAGCCCGCCCGTACGGGCTTTGAGGGGGCAAGAGACCCAGTACTTC. It codes for CASSPPVRALRGQETQYF.

In its sample, this clone was seen once. The J gene is TRBJ2-3, the V gene TRBV6-5; 7 bases match TRBD2. CDR3 length: 14 amino acids. Germline trimming cut 6 bases from V and 5 bases from J; bases unmatched to any gene: 8. The germline V gene has CDR1 MNHEY and CDR2 SVGAGI. The CDR3 coding sequence is TGTGCCAGCAGGGGTAGCGGGTCGGGAGATACGCAGTATTTT. It translates to CASRGSGSGDTQYF.

This chain links TRBV4-2 with TRBJ2-7; possible D gene TRBD2, 6 bases. The CDR3 contains 20 residues. The ends were cut back, 1 base at V and 3 bases at J, with 28 bases in the middle. The germline V gene encodes CDR1 LGHNA and CDR2 YNFKEQ. This chain's CDR3 is CASSQVPLGDSSGGLYEQYF. Written as DNA, the CDR3 is TGTGCCAGCAGCCAAGTCCCGTTGGGGGACTCGAGTGGTGGGCTCTACGAGCAGTACTTC.

At least ten counts were recorded for this clone. The V gene is TRBV29-1, the J gene TRBJ1-1; D ambiguous. Germline V gene lookup returns CDR1 SQVTM and CDR2 ANQGSEA. V gave up 6 bases and J gave up 1 base, with 9 bases separating them. The CDR3 contains 12 residues. The CDR3 DNA sequence: TGCAGCGTCCGATCGGGGAACACTGAAGCTTTCTTT. Residues: CSVRSGNTEAFF.

The chain employs TRBV7-6 and TRBJ2-3; no firm D call. In germline, CDR1 is SGHVS, CDR2 FNYEAQ. The V end was cut by 1 base, the J end by 3 bases, with 5 bases between. The CDR3 is made up of 13 amino acids. CDR3 coding DNA: TGTGCCAGCAGCTTAGACGGTACAGATACGCAGTATTTT. It encodes CASSLDGTDTQYF.

V gene TRBV7-7 combines with J gene TRBJ2-3, with 7 bases aligning to TRBD2. This CDR3 contains 14 residues. The trim removed 5 bases at V and 4 bases at J, leaving 6 bases unmatched. CDR1 SSHAT and CDR2 FNYEAQ come from the germline V gene (reference sequence). CDR3 coding DNA: TGTGCCAGCAGCATGGGGAGGGAAGCAGATACGCAGTATTTT. Translating gives CASSMGREADTQYF.

The rearrangement joins TRBV14 to TRBJ1-2; D is undetermined. The CDR3 runs to 14 residues. CDR1 and CDR2 from the germline V gene are SGHDN and FVKESK. Trimming took off 1 base at V and 8 bases at J, with 14 bases between the two ends. CDR3 sequence (DNA): TGTGCCAGCAGCCAAGGAATAACAGATCGCGGCTACACCTTC. The encoded protein is CASSQGITDRGYTF.

This clone was observed once. The chain has TRBV7-8 and TRBJ2-5, with a weak D call TRBD2 (7 bases). Looked up from germline, CDR1 is SGHVS and CDR2 is FQNEAQ. V was shortened by 1 base and J by 1 base, with 13 bases between the two germline ends. The CDR3 is made up of 16 amino acids. The CDR3 DNA follows: TGTGCCAGCAGCTTAGAAGGGGGGGCCCTCCAAGAGACCCAGTACTTC. Protein product: CASSLEGGALQETQYF.

The chain is built from TRBV10-3 and TRBJ1-2; D possibly corresponds to TRBD1 (5 bases). The CDR3 runs 12 residues. Trimming cost V 3 bases and J 3 bases, with 5 bases left between them. CDR1 and CDR2 (germline): ENHRY, SYGVKD. The CDR3 nucleotides are TGTGCCATCAGTGAACAGGACTATGGCTACACCTTC. It encodes CAISEQDYGYTF.

J is TRBJ2-2 and V is TRBV6-1; 11 bases match TRBD1. The ends lost 1 base at V and 6 bases at J; junction bases unmatched: 4. Germline V gene lookup returns CDR1 MNHNS and CDR2 SASEGT. CDR3 length: 16 amino acids. The CDR3: CASSEGLGQGAGELFF. The CDR3 DNA is TGTGCCAGCAGTGAAGGTTTGGGACAGGGGGCCGGGGAGCTGTTTTTT.